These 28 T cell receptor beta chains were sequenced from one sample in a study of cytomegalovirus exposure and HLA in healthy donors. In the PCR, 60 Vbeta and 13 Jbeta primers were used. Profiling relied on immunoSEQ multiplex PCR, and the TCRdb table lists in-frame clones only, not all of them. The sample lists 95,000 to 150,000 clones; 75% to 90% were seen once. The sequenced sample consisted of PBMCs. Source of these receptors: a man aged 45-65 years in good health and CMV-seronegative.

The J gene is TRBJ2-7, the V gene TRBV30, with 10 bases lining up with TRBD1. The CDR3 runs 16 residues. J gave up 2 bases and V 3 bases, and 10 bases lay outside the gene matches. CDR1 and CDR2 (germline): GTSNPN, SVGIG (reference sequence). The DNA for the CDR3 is TGTGCCTGGAGGCGGACACTTGGACAGGGGGCCTACGAGCAGTACTTC. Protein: CAWRRTLGQGAYEQYF. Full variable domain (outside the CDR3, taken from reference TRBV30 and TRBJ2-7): SQTIHQWPATLVQPVGSPLSLECTVEGTSNPNLYWYRQAAGRGLQLLFYSVGIGQISSEVPQNLSASRPQDRQFILSSKKLLLSDSGFYLCAWRRTLGQGAYEQYFGPGTRLTVT.

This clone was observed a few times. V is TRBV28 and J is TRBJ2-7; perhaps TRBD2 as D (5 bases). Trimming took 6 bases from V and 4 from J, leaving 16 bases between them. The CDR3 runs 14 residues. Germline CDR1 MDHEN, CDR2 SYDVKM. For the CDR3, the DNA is TGTGCCAGCAGCCCCCCGGGGTATTCGTACGAGCAGTACTTC. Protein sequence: CASSPPGYSYEQYF.

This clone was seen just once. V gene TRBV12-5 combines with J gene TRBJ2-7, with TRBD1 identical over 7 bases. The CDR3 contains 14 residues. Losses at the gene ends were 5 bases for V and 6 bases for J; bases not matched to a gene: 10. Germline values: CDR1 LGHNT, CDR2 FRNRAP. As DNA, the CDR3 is TGTGCTAGTGGTCCCGGACAGGCGCCTGGCGAGCAGTACTTC. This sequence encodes CASGPGQAPGEQYF.

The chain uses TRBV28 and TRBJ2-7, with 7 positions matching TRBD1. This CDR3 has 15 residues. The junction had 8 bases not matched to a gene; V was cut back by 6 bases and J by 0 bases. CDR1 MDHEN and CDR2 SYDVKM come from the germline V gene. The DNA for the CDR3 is TGTGCCAGCAGACTCGACAGGGTCCTCTCCTACGAGCAGTACTTC. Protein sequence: CASRLDRVLSYEQYF.

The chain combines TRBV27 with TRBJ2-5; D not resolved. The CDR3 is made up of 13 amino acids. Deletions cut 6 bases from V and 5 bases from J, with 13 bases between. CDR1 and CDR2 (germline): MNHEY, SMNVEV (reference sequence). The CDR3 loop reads CASRSAIRETQYF. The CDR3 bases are TGTGCCAGCAGAAGCGCGATAAGGGAGACCCAGTACTTC.

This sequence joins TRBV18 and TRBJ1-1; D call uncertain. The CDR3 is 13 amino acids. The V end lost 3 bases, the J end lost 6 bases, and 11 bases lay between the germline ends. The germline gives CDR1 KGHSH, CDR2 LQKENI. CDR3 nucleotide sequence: TGTGCCAGCTCACCGAAGCTGGGCCCTGAAGCTTTCTTT. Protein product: CASSPKLGPEAFF. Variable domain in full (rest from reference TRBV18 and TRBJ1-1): NAGVMQNPRHLVRRRGQEARLRCSPMKGHSHVYWYRQLPEEGLKFMVYLQKENIIDESGMPKERFSAEFPKEGPSILRIQQVVRGDSAAYFCASSPKLGPEAFFGQGTRLTVV.

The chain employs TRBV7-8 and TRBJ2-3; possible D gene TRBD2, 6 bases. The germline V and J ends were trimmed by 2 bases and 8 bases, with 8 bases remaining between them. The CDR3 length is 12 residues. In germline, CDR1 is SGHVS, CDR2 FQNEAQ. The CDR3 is CASSLFGGTQYF. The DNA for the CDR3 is TGTGCCAGCAGCTTATTCGGGGGTACGCAGTATTTT. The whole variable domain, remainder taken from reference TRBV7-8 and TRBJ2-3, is GAGVSQSPRYKVAKRGQDVALRCDPISGHVSLFWYQQALGQGPEFLTYFQNEAQLDKSGLPSDRFFAERPEGSVSTLKIQRTQQEDSAVYLCASSLFGGTQYFGPGTRLTVL.

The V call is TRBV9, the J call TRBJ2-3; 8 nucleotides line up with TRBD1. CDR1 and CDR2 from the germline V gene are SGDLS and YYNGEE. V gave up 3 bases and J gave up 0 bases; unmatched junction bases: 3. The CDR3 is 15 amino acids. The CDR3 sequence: CASSGTGSSTDTQYF. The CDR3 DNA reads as TGTGCCAGCAGCGGGACAGGGTCAAGCACAGATACGCAGTATTTT.

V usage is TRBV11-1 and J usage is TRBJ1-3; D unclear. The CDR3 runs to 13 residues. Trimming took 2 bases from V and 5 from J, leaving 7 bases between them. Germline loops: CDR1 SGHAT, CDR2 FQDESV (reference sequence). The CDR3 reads CASSLNSRNTIYF. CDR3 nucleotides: TGTGCCAGCAGCTTAAACTCCCGAAACACCATATATTTT.

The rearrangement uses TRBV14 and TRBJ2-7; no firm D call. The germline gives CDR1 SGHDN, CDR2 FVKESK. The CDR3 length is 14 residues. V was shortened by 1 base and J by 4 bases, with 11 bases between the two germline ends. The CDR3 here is CASSQGVLAYEQYF. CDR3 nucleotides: TGTGCCAGCAGCCAAGGTGTGTTGGCATACGAGCAGTACTTC.

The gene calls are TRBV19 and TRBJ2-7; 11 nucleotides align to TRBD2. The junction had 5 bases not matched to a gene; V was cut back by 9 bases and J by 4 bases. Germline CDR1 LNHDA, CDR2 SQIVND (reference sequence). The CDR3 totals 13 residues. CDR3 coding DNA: TGTGCCAGCGCTACTAGCGGGGGTTACGAGCAGTACTTC. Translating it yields CASATSGGYEQYF.

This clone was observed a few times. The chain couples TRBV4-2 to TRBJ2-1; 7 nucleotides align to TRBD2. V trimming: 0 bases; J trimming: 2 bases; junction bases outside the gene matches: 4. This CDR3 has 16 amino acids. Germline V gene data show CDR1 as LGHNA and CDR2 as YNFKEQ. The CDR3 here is CASSQEPGTTYNEQFF. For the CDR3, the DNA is TGTGCCAGCAGCCAAGAGCCAGGGACTACCTACAATGAGCAGTTCTTC.

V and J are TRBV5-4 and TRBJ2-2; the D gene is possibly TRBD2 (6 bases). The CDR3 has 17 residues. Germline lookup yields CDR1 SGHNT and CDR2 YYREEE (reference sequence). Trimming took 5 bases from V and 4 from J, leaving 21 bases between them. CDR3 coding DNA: TGTGCCAGCAGAGGGACCTCTTCGGGGGTAATCACCGGGGAGCTGTTTTTT. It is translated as CASRGTSSGVITGELFF.

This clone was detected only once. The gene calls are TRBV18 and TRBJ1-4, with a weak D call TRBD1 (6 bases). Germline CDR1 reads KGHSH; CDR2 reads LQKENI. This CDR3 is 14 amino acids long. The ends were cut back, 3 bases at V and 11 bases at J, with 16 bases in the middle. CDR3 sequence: CASSPGQGNSKLFF. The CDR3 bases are TGTGCCAGCTCACCGGGGCAGGGGAATTCTAAACTGTTTTTT.

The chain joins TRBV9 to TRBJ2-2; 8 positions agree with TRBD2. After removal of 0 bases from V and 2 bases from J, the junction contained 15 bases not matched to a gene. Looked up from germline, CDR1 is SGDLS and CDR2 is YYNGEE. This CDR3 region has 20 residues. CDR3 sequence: CASSVAPLDLSGTNTGELFF. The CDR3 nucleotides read TGTGCCAGCAGCGTAGCTCCTCTAGACCTTAGCGGGACTAACACCGGGGAGCTGTTTTTT.

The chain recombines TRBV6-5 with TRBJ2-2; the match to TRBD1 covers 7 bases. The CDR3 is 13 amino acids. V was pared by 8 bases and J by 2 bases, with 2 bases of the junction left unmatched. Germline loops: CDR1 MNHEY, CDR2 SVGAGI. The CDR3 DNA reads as TGTGCCAGCTGGGACAGCAACACCGGGGAGCTGTTTTTT. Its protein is CASWDSNTGELFF.

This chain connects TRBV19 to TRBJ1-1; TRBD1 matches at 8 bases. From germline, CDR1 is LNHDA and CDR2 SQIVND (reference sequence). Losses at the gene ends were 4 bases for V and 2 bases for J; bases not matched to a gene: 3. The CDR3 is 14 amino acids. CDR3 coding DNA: TGTGCCAGTAGTAGGACAGGGCTCAACACTGAAGCTTTCTTT. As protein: CASSRTGLNTEAFF. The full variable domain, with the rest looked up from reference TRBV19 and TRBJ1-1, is DGGITQSPKYLFRKEGQNVTLSCEQNLNHDAMYWYRQDPGQGLRLIYYSQIVNDFQKGDIAEGYSVSREKKESFPLTVTSAQKNPTAFYLCASSRTGLNTEAFFGQGTRLTVV.

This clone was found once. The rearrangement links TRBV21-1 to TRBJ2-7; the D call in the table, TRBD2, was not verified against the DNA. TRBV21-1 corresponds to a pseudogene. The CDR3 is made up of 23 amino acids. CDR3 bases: TGTGCCAGCAGTCCTAGAGGGAGGGTTGATCTGGGGCTGCTATACCCTCTGTTGTACGAGCAGTACTTC. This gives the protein CASSPRGRVDLGLLYPLLYEQYF.

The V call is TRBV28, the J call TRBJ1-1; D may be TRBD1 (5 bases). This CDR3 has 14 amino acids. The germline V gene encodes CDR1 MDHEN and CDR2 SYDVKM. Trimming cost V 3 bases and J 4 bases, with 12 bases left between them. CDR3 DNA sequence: TGTGCCAGCAGTTTTCTCGGGGGGGGCACTGAAGCTTTCTTT. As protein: CASSFLGGGTEAFF.

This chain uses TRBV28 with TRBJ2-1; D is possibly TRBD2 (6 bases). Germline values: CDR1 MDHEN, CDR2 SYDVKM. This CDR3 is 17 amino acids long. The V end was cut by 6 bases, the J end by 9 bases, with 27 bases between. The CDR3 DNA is TGTGCCAGCAGGCGTCACGGGGACTCCCGAATCAATGGTGAGCAGTTCTTC. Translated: CASRRHGDSRINGEQFF.

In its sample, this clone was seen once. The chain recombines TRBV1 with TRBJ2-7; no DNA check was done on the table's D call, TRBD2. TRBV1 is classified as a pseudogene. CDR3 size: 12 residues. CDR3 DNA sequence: TGCACCAGCAGCCGGGACTACTACGAGCAGTACTTC. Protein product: CTSSRDYYEQYF.

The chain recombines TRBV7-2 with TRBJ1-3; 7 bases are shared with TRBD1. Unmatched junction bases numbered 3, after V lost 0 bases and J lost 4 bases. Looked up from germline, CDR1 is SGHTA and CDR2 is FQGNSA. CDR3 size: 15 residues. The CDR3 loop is CASSLAPTGGNTIYF. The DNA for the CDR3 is TGTGCCAGCAGCTTAGCTCCGACAGGGGGAAACACCATATATTTT.

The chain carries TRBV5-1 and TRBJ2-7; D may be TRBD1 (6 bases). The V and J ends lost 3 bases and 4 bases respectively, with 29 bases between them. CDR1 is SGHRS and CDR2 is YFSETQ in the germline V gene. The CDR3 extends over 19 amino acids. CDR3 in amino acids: CASSSSSLYRVGASYEQYF. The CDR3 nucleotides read TGCGCCAGCAGCTCATCCTCCCTCTACAGGGTTGGAGCATCTTACGAGCAGTACTTC.

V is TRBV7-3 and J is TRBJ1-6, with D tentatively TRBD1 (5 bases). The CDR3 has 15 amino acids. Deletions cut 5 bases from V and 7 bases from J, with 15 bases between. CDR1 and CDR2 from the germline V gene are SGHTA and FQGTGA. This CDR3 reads CASSLTRGGNSPLHF. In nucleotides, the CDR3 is TGTGCCAGCAGCCTCACGCGGGGCGGGAATTCACCCCTCCACTTT.

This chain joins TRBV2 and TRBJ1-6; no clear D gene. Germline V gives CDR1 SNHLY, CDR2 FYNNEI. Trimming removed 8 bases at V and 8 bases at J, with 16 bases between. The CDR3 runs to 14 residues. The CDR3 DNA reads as TGTGCCAGCGCCATCCCTGAACTCGATTCACCCCTCCACTTT. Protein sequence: CASAIPELDSPLHF.

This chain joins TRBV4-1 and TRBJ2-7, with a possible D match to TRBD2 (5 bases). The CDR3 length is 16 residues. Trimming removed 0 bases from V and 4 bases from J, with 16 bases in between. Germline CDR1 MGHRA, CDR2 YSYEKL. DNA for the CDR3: TGCGCCAGCAGCCAAGATCCGGCGGCTAGGAGGTACGAGCAGTACTTC. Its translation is CASSQDPAARRYEQYF.

CDR3 in amino acids: CASSLQTSGAATGELFF. CDR3 nucleotides: TGTGCCAGCAGCCTGCAGACTAGCGGGGCGGCCACCGGGGAGCTGTTTTTT. This chain joins TRBV11-2 and TRBJ2-2; 11 bases fit TRBD2. This CDR3 is built from 17 residues. The V and J ends lost 5 bases and 4 bases, in that order; junction bases with no gene match: 9. Germline values: CDR1 SGHAT, CDR2 FQNNGV. Looking up the rest from reference TRBV11-2 and TRBJ2-2 gives the full variable domain: EAGVAQSPRYKIIEKRQSVAFWCNPISGHATLYWYQQILGQGPKLLIQFQNNGVVDDSQLPKDRFSAERLKGVDSTLKIQPAKLEDSAVYLCASSLQTSGAATGELFFGEGSRLTVL.

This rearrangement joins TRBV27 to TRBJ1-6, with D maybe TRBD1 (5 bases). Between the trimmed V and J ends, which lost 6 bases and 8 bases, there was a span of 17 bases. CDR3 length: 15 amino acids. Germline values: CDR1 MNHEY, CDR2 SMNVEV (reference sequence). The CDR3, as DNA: TGTGCCAGCAGCCGCACAGTATCGGGGGATTCACCCCTCCACTTT. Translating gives CASSRTVSGDSPLHF.